What follows describes a single T cell receptor (beta chain). This clonotype was seen a single time. Its binding antigen is unknown. The record has no base qualities; no much larger clone is one base away. One read yields weak evidence. The data are from a study of T cell repertoires in aging, cancer and after chemotherapy (dated by TCRdb to the late 2010s). In terms of the full investigation: Donors spanned six age groups from 30 or younger to 70 or older, with at least three individuals per group. In the hematological group, paired pre- and post-chemotherapy samples were obtained from chronic lymphocytic leukemia patients treated with fludarabine- or bendamustine-based regimens. In total, the full dataset held 8.5 million to 9.5 million TCR reads. To look at immunoaging and at how T cells reconstitute after chemotherapy, the study profiled TCR beta repertoires in peripheral blood from both healthy donors and cancer patients. A cohort of 200 to 250 cancer patients (more than 90 with hematological and approximately 120 with solid cancers) was assembled, and 95 to 100 healthy donors were included as a reference group. General study outcomes and caveats: Declining TCR diversity with age in healthy donors was mainly explained by loss of richness; in cancer patients, loss of evenness also contributed. It was noted by the authors that conclusions about immunological memory after chemotherapy cannot be drawn from the repertoire data. Significantly lower blood TCR diversity and higher clonality were observed in untreated patients with hematological or solid cancers than in age-matched healthy donors. Lymphoid organ infiltration was present in hematological cancer patients, and this infiltration may itself impair thymic emigration or peripheral T cell expansion. In both cancer cohorts, median generation probability rose over the chemotherapy interval, which suggests that the repertoire was reconstituted through rebound thymic output.

Rearranged TRB sequences spanning V, D and J segments were amplified by multiplex touch-down PCR using a mixed TRB-A/B primer pool. Illumina adapters and sample indices were attached to the amplicons through two consecutive PCR reactions run with Phusion HS II polymerase. The amplicons were purified from gel with the NucleoSpin Gel and PCR Clean-up kit and then assessed with Qubit and an Agilent 2100 Bioanalyzer. Sequencing of libraries was carried out on an Illumina MiSeq in 600-cycle, single-indexed, paired-end runs. On the study's bioinformatics: Processing of the TRB sequences was carried out with MiXCR versions 2.12 and 3.0.5. A clone was defined as each unique CDR3 nucleotide sequence, and only productive sequences supported by at least two reads were kept. Shannon diversity, evenness, clonality (one minus evenness), and alpha-parameterized diversity profiles from alpha 0 to 5 were included as repertoire metrics. The IGoR algorithm was used to calculate generation probabilities for clones in the paired samples taken before and after chemotherapy. Using fastp trimming at Q25 and MiXCR clonotype assembly, TCRdb reanalyzed the public sequencing data and kept in-frame beta chains. All rows with the same CDR3 protein become a single entry with the most common DNA and genes. In this record, the V and J calls reflect TCRdb's handling and not the investigators' own analysis. The sample table holds fewer than 2,000 distinct CDR3 sequences, of which approximately 54% were seen once. The ten largest account for about 27% of the sample.

Instead of sorted cells or RNA, genomic DNA extracted from peripheral blood served as the source for amplifying TCR beta rearrangements. The germline V gene (reference sequence) yields LNHDA for CDR1 and SQIVND for CDR2. The V end loses 2 bases and the J end loses 7 bases, and a stretch of 5 bases separates them. The CDR3 starts with the cysteine, ends with the phenylalanine, and has 12 residues. The only DNA kept is the CDR3, 36 bases in frame from the first base. Sequencing used blood. This TCR was sampled from a human donor with a blood cancer. The V and J segments used are TRBV19 and TRBJ2-2; no D gene call is confident. For the CDR3, the sequence is CASSIRSGELFF. The DNA is TGTGCCAGTAGTATAAGGAGCGGGGAGCTGTTTTTT.